This TCR beta chain originates from a study of cytomegalovirus exposure and HLA in healthy donors. The study, taken as a whole, reports: It was assumed in the presence/absence analyses that sequencing depth was roughly uniform across donors. In vitro experiments confirmed that three CMV-associated chains were specific for CMV antigens. Accurate HLA-A and HLA-B prediction from TCR beta sequences was reported for most subjects.

For this clone: Antigen specificity is unknown.

The PCR contained 60 Vbeta and 13 Jbeta primers. Generated by immunoSEQ multiplex PCR, the TCRdb table keeps only in-frame clones and is missing some. Altogether about 200,000 clones are present, 65% to 80% being singletons, with the ten largest covering 4.4%. The V end lost 4 bases, the J end lost 0 bases, and 7 bases lay between the germline ends. Germline V gene lookup returns CDR1 SGHRS and CDR2 YFSETQ. The CDR3 covers 13 residues. Each of the donors was a healthy bone marrow donor. The clonotype comes from a young woman in good health and CMV-seropositive. The sequencing sample was made of PBMCs. The gene calls are TRBV5-1 and TRBJ1-1; D is ambiguous. In DNA form, the CDR3 reads TGCGCCAGCAGCCCAAACATGAACACTGAAGCTTTCTTT. Protein sequence: CASSPNMNTEAFF. The full variable domain, completed using reference TRBV5-1 and TRBJ1-1, is KAGVTQTPRYLIKTRGQQVTLSCSPISGHRSVSWYQQTPGQGLQFLFEYFSETQRNKGNFPGRFSGRQFSNSRSEMNVSTLELGDSALYLCASSPNMNTEAFFGQGTRLTVV.